One and the same sample provided the 29 T cell receptor beta chains below, sequenced in a study of neurological immune-mediated disorders. Time point: longitudinal time-point 3. One entry per CDR3 protein, called by TCRdb with MiXCR from the 5' RACE reads. The sample holds around 53,000 distinct CDR3 sequences, roughly 7.7% seen once. The sample consisted of PBMCs. These receptors were collected from a woman aged 35 to 49 in good health.

This clonotype was seen repeatedly, ten times or more. This chain joins TRBV20-1 and TRBJ1-1, with D perhaps matching TRBD1 (5 bases). Germline V gene sequence: CDR1 DFQATT, CDR2 SNEGSKA (reference sequence). The germline V and J ends were trimmed by 6 bases and 6 bases, with 14 bases remaining between them. This CDR3 has 12 residues. The CDR3 DNA is TGCAGTGCCCGACCCCAGGGCCCTGAAGCTTTCTTT. Translated, it gives CSARPQGPEAFF.

This clonotype occurred many times. V and J are TRBV12-3 or TRBV12-4 and TRBJ2-1; D possibly corresponds to TRBD1 (5 bases). The CDR3 spans 15 residues. V was cut by 2 bases and J by 6 bases, with 14 bases left in between. In nucleotides, the CDR3 is TGTGCCAGCAGTTTAAGGCAGGGCTTTTTCAATGAGCAGTTCTTC. Translating it yields CASSLRQGFFNEQFF.

The chain employs TRBV25-1 and TRBJ2-3, with D unresolved. The CDR3 consists of 14 residues. Germline loops: CDR1 MGHDK, CDR2 SYGVNS. V shed 1 base and J shed 7 bases, with 12 bases lying between them. The CDR3 DNA reads as TGTGCCAGCAGTGAATTCGGTCTGATAAATACGCAGTATTTT. Translation gives CASSEFGLINTQYF.

Many counts were recorded for this clonotype. The rearrangement joins TRBV5-1 to TRBJ1-2, with D tentatively TRBD1 (5 bases). This CDR3 comprises 14 residues. The V gene lost 4 bases and the J gene lost 4 bases, with 14 bases spanning the gap. Per the germline V gene, CDR1 is SGHRS and CDR2 is YFSETQ. As DNA, the CDR3 is TGCGCCAGCAGCCCAGTGGACAACACCTATGGCTACACCTTC. Translation gives CASSPVDNTYGYTF.

The rearrangement uses TRBV29-1 and TRBJ1-1; TRBD1 agrees at 7 bases. The V segment lost 7 bases and the J segment 1 base; nucleotides outside the gene matches: 6. The length of the CDR3 is 13 residues. The germline V gene encodes CDR1 SQVTM and CDR2 ANQGSEA. DNA of the CDR3: TGCAGCGGCGAGGGACAGAGGAACACTGAAGCTTTCTTT. This translates into CSGEGQRNTEAFF.

Ten or more counts support this clonotype. This chain uses TRBV5-1 with TRBJ2-2, with 9 bases lining up with TRBD1. Germline CDR1 and CDR2: SGHRS and YFSETQ. Unmatched junction bases numbered 8, after V lost 4 bases and J lost 4 bases. The CDR3 runs 16 residues. The CDR3 reads CASSVSPGQGTGELFF. For the CDR3, the DNA is TGCGCCAGCAGCGTTAGTCCGGGACAGGGCACCGGGGAGCTGTTTTTT. Combining the CDR3 with reference TRBV5-1 and TRBJ2-2 gives the whole variable domain KAGVTQTPRYLIKTRGQQVTLSCSPISGHRSVSWYQQTPGQGLQFLFEYFSETQRNKGNFPGRFSGRQFSNSRSEMNVSTLELGDSALYLCASSVSPGQGTGELFFGEGSRLTVL.

At least ten counts were recorded for this clonotype. The gene calls are TRBV9 and TRBJ2-7; tentative D call: TRBD1 (5 bases). V shed 4 bases and J shed 2 bases, with 16 bases lying between them. This CDR3 has 15 amino acids. Germline V lookup: CDR1 SGDLS, CDR2 YYNGEE. CDR3 nucleotide sequence: TGTGCCAGCAGCCCTGGGGCAGATTCGACCTACGAGCAGTACTTC. Translation: CASSPGADSTYEQYF.

The sample holds many counts of this clonotype. The chain carries TRBV6-1 and TRBJ2-7, with 8 nucleotides matching TRBD2. CDR1 MNHNS and CDR2 SASEGT come from the germline V gene. This CDR3 spans 14 amino acids. V trimming: 11 bases; J trimming: 2 bases; junction bases outside the gene matches: 11. The CDR3 sequence is CASLIPGGTYEQYF. For the CDR3, the DNA is TGTGCCTCCCTGATCCCGGGAGGGACCTACGAGCAGTACTTC.

As for this clonotype: A much larger clone differs by one base, so this may be a read error. The rearrangement links TRBV20-1 to TRBJ2-5; the D gene is possibly TRBD2 (5 bases). This CDR3 comprises 15 residues. V was shortened by 0 bases and J by 4 bases, with 15 bases between the two germline ends. Germline V gives CDR1 DFQATT, CDR2 SNEGSKA (reference sequence). The CDR3 protein is CSARDGETARETQYF. The CDR3 bases are TGCAGTGCTAGAGATGGGGAGACGGCTAGAGAGACCCAGTACTTC.

This clonotype was counted ten times or more. The chain recombines TRBV7-9 with TRBJ2-7, with D perhaps matching TRBD2 (6 bases). Germline V gene data show CDR1 as SEHNR and CDR2 as FQNEAQ (reference sequence). The CDR3 loop spans 15 amino acids. The ends were cut back, 1 base at V and 3 bases at J, with 13 bases in the middle. The CDR3 loop is CASSLGGDPVYEQYF. The CDR3 DNA reads as TGTGCCAGCAGCTTAGGCGGGGACCCGGTCTACGAGCAGTACTTC. Complete variable domain (other parts from reference TRBV7-9 and TRBJ2-7): DTGVSQNPRHKITKRGQNVTFRCDPISEHNRLYWYRQTLGQGPEFLTYFQNEAQLEKSRLLSDRFSAERPKGSFSTLEIQRTEQGDSAMYLCASSLGGDPVYEQYFGPGTRLTVT.

This clonotype came up many times. This chain links TRBV3-1 with TRBJ2-7; 10 positions agree with TRBD2. The germline V gene encodes CDR1 LGHDT and CDR2 YNNKEL (reference sequence). The CDR3 totals 15 residues. V lost 4 bases to trimming and J lost 2 bases; unmatched junction nucleotides: 5. The DNA of the CDR3 is TGTGCCAGCAGCCGGGGGACTAGCGTGACCTACGAGCAGTACTTC. Protein: CASSRGTSVTYEQYF.

This clonotype was detected ten times or more. The rearrangement links TRBV5-5 to TRBJ1-5, with D hard to call. Germline V gene sequence: CDR1 SGHKS, CDR2 YYEKEE (reference sequence). The CDR3 is made up of 15 amino acids. Trimming left V 0 bases short and J 3 bases short, with 10 bases between. The CDR3 DNA is TGTGCCAGCAGCTTGGGTGGGCAGCCCAATCAGCCCCAGCATTTT. The encoded protein is CASSLGGQPNQPQHF.

This clonotype was detected ten times or more. The chain is built from TRBV6-5 and TRBJ2-2; unclear D gene. Trimming stripped 6 bases from V and 2 bases from J, with 13 bases between. The CDR3 totals 15 residues. CDR1 is MNHEY and CDR2 is SVGAGI in the germline V gene. The DNA for the CDR3 is TGTGCCAGCAGCCTACGGTCGCCTAACACCGGGGAGCTGTTTTTT. It codes for CASSLRSPNTGELFF.

This clonotype occurred many times. In DNA, the CDR3 is TGTGCCAGCAGTTTCGGGGCAGTCCCCCCCCACGAGCAGTACTTC. Protein sequence: CASSFGAVPPHEQYF. The chain is built from TRBV27 and TRBJ2-7; the D call may be TRBD1 or TRBD2 (5 bases each). The CDR3 has 15 amino acids. V dropped 3 bases and J dropped 5 bases, with 17 bases sitting between them. Germline lookup yields CDR1 MNHEY and CDR2 SMNVEV (reference sequence).

This chain joins TRBV5-6 and TRBJ1-2; D not resolved. This CDR3 contains 16 residues. In germline, CDR1 is SGHDT, CDR2 YYEEEE. The V gene lost 6 bases and the J gene lost 2 bases, with 20 bases spanning the gap. The CDR3 sequence: CASTQRLRDGNYGYTF. The CDR3 DNA is TGTGCCAGCACCCAACGGCTCAGAGACGGAAACTATGGCTACACCTTC.

This clonotype was observed at least ten times. The chain joins TRBV10-1 to TRBJ2-1; no firm D call. V gave up 6 bases and J gave up 0 bases, with 9 bases separating them. Germline V gene sequence: CDR1 WNHNN, CDR2 SYGVQD (reference sequence). The CDR3 runs to 14 residues. The CDR3 is CASSRRNSYNEQFF. CDR3 nucleotide sequence: TGCGCCAGCAGCCGAAGAAACTCCTACAATGAGCAGTTCTTC.

V usage is TRBV5-1 and J usage is TRBJ2-2; D call uncertain. This CDR3 region has 15 residues. Per the germline V gene, CDR1 is SGHRS and CDR2 is YFSETQ. Deletions cut 1 base from V and 2 bases from J, with 9 bases between. CDR3 DNA: TGCGCCAGCAGCTTGTTAGGCGCAAACACCGGGGAGCTGTTTTTT. Translated, it gives CASSLLGANTGELFF.

This clonotype has at least ten counts. V and J are TRBV5-1 and TRBJ2-2; D unclear. The CDR3 length is 15 residues. Germline V lookup: CDR1 SGHRS, CDR2 YFSETQ. V gave up 0 bases and J gave up 1 base, with 7 bases separating them. The CDR3 coding sequence is TGCGCCAGCAGCTTGGGACCCAGGAACACCGGGGAGCTGTTTTTT. This encodes CASSLGPRNTGELFF.

V is TRBV7-2 and J is TRBJ1-2; D not certain. Deletions cut 1 base from V and 2 bases from J, with 8 bases between. Germline CDR1 SGHTA, CDR2 FQGNSA. The CDR3 consists of 14 residues. The CDR3 nucleotides read TGTGCCAGCAGCTTAGGAGGCGGGAACTATGGCTACACCTTC. Amino acids: CASSLGGGNYGYTF.

This clonotype was seen many times. This CDR3 is CATIQLNTEAFF. DNA of the CDR3: TGTGCCACAATACAGTTGAACACTGAAGCTTTCTTT. The chain carries TRBV7-9 and TRBJ1-1; D is ambiguous. Germline loops: CDR1 SEHNR, CDR2 FQNEAQ (reference sequence). The CDR3 is made up of 12 amino acids. The ends were cut back, 10 bases at V and 0 bases at J, with 9 bases in the middle.

In its sample, this clonotype was seen many times. This rearrangement joins TRBV6-2 or TRBV6-3 to TRBJ2-2; 9 bases are shared with TRBD2. The CDR3 runs to 15 residues. The V segment lost 6 bases and the J segment 3 bases; nucleotides outside the gene matches: 5. CDR1 is MNHEY, CDR2 SVGEGT, per germline. The CDR3 DNA is TGTGCCAGCAGCATGAGCGGGGGGCACACCGGGGAGCTGTTTTTT. Translation: CASSMSGGHTGELFF.

This clonotype was recorded at least ten times. The chain joins TRBV4-3 to TRBJ1-6; D not certain. Germline CDR1 reads LGHNA; CDR2 reads YSLEER. The CDR3 is 13 residues long. V was shortened by 0 bases and J by 9 bases, with 6 bases between the two germline ends. The CDR3, as DNA: TGCGCCAGCAGCCAAGATATGGCTTCACCCCTCCACTTT. Translating it yields CASSQDMASPLHF.

CDR3 nucleotide sequence: TGCGTAGATCTAGCGGACTTTTACAATGAGCAGTTCTTC. Its protein product is CVDLADFYNEQFF. The gene calls are TRBV29-1 and TRBJ2-1; TRBD2 aligns across 7 bases. The CDR3 consists of 13 residues. CDR1 SQVTM and CDR2 ANQGSEA come from the germline V gene.

This clonotype has a handful of counts. CDR3 nucleotide sequence: TGTGCCAGCAGCTTAGTGTCTTGGGTGGGAACAGATACGCAGTATTTT. Translation gives CASSLVSWVGTDTQYF. The V gene is TRBV7-2, the J gene TRBJ2-3, with no clear D. CDR1 and CDR2 from the germline V gene are SGHTA and FQGNSA. The V and J ends lost 1 base and 3 bases respectively, with 14 bases between them. CDR3 length: 16 amino acids. Complete variable domain (other parts from reference TRBV7-2 and TRBJ2-3): GAGVSQSPSNKVTEKGKDVELRCDPISGHTALYWYRQSLGQGLEFLIYFQGNSAPDKSGLPSDRFSAERTGGSVSTLTIQRTQQEDSAVYLCASSLVSWVGTDTQYFGPGTRLTVL.

This clonotype was counted a single time. A much larger clone differs from this one at a single base, so this may be a read error. The rearrangement uses TRBV6-5 and TRBJ2-7, with 8 nucleotides matching TRBD1. Germline CDR1 and CDR2: MNHEY and SVGAGI. The CDR3 spans 14 residues. CDR3: CTSSGRTGSYEQYF. DNA of the CDR3: TGTACCAGCAGTGGACGGACAGGGAGCTACGAGCAGTACTTC.

The chain uses TRBV5-1 and TRBJ1-1; D uncertain. Germline V gives CDR1 SGHRS, CDR2 YFSETQ. This CDR3 region has 15 residues. V dropped 5 bases and J dropped 7 bases, with 21 bases sitting between them. For the CDR3, the DNA is TGCGCCAGCAGACCCGCATTTGTTTCCAATCATGAAGCTTTCTTT. This gives the protein CASRPAFVSNHEAFF. Supplemented by reference TRBV5-1 and TRBJ1-1, the full variable domain reads KAGVTQTPRYLIKTRGQQVTLSCSPISGHRSVSWYQQTPGQGLQFLFEYFSETQRNKGNFPGRFSGRQFSNSRSEMNVSTLELGDSALYLCASRPAFVSNHEAFFGQGTRLTVV.

A note on this clonotype: A much larger clone differs from this one at a single base, so this may be a read error. V and J are TRBV25-1 and TRBJ2-1; D might be TRBD2 (6 bases). V gave up 4 bases and J gave up 0 bases, with 19 bases separating them. Germline V gene sequence: CDR1 MGHDK, CDR2 SYGVNS. CDR3 length: 18 residues. The CDR3 DNA follows: TGTGCCAGCAGTGTCTTAACTAGCAGGTACGACTCCTACAATGAGCAGTTCTTC. It is translated as CASSVLTSRYDSYNEQFF.

The chain recombines TRBV5-1 with TRBJ1-2; weak D call: TRBD1 (5 bases). With 4 bases removed from V and 0 bases from J, the gap between germline ends came to 16 bases. CDR1 is SGHRS, CDR2 YFSETQ, per germline. The CDR3 spans 16 residues. The CDR3 DNA reads as TGCGCCAGCAGCCCGGGGGGGGGATCCGCTAACTATGGCTACACCTTC. Encoded protein: CASSPGGGSANYGYTF.

This clonotype was picked up many times. This chain connects TRBV20-1 to TRBJ2-7; the match to TRBD1 covers 7 bases. This CDR3 region has 12 residues. After removal of 2 bases from V and 3 bases from J, the junction contained 1 base not matched to a gene. The germline V gene has CDR1 DFQATT and CDR2 SNEGSKA (reference sequence). CDR3 nucleotide sequence: TGCAGTGCTAGACGACAGGGCTACGAGCAGTACTTC. Amino acids: CSARRQGYEQYF.